A single sample is the source of the 8 T cell receptor beta chains below, sequenced in a study of immune evolution from preneoplasia to lung adenocarcinoma. Profiling relied on immunoSEQ multiplex PCR, and the TCRdb table lists in-frame clones only, not all of them. The sample lists 12,000 to 15,000 clones; 85% to 90% were seen once. The source material was FFPE lung adenocarcinoma in situ tissue. Receptor source: an older donor with lung adenocarcinoma.

V gene TRBV19 combines with J gene TRBJ1-2, with D perhaps matching TRBD1 (5 bases). Germline V CDR1 and CDR2: LNHDA, SQIVND (reference sequence). The CDR3 spans 13 residues. Trimming took off 7 bases at V and 4 bases at J, with 13 bases between the two ends. This CDR3 reads CASTRATGYGYTF. The DNA for the CDR3 is TGTGCCAGTACCAGGGCCACCGGCTATGGCTACACCTTC.

The chain is built from TRBV4-3 and TRBJ1-5, with TRBD1 as a possible D gene (5 bases). V was trimmed by 0 bases and J by 2 bases, leaving 5 bases between them. This CDR3 spans 14 amino acids. CDR1 LGHNA and CDR2 YSLEER come from the germline V gene. The CDR3 bases are TGCGCCAGCAGCCAAGAAGGGGGCAATCAGCCCCAGCATTTT. Its protein is CASSQEGGNQPQHF.

The rearrangement joins TRBV11-2 to TRBJ1-4, with D unresolved. The ends were cut back, 2 bases at V and 3 bases at J, with 4 bases in the middle. The CDR3 runs 13 residues. CDR1 and CDR2 (germline): SGHAT, FQNNGV. This CDR3 is CASSLTPNEKLFF. CDR3 in DNA: TGTGCCAGCAGCTTAACCCCTAATGAAAAACTGTTTTTT.

The chain is built from TRBV2 and TRBJ1-1; D is uncertain. The CDR3 consists of 15 residues. The germline V gene encodes CDR1 SNHLY and CDR2 FYNNEI. The V end was cut by 6 bases, the J end by 1 base, with 15 bases between. DNA for the CDR3: TGTGCCAGCAGGGGAGTGGGCAGAAGGAACACTGAAGCTTTCTTT. This translates into CASRGVGRRNTEAFF.

This clone was seen a handful of times. The V call is TRBV1, the J call TRBJ2-1; the DNA was not compared with TRBD2, the D call given in the table. TRBV1 constitutes a pseudogene. The CDR3 is made up of 16 amino acids. The CDR3 loop reads CTSSQECGRGRNEQFF. The CDR3 bases are TGCACCAGCAGCCAAGAATGCGGGAGGGGCAGGAATGAGCAGTTCTTC.

This clone was seen a few times. The rearrangement joins TRBV28 to TRBJ1-1; a possible D gene is TRBD1 (6 bases). In germline, CDR1 is MDHEN, CDR2 SYDVKM. CDR3 length equals 15 residues. Trimming took off 6 bases at V and 6 bases at J, with 20 bases between the two ends. The CDR3 coding sequence is TGTGCCAGCAGCTACCTCAGGGGCCCAAAGGCTGAAGCTTTCTTT. As protein: CASSYLRGPKAEAFF.

This sequence joins TRBV7-2 and TRBJ1-3, with D unclear. The CDR3 runs 16 residues. V gave up 1 base and J gave up 2 bases, with 12 bases separating them. Germline assignment: CDR1 SGHTA and CDR2 FQGNSA. The CDR3 DNA sequence: TGTGCCAGCAGCTTAGGGGCCCTCGGGGCTGGAAACACCATATATTTT. Translation gives CASSLGALGAGNTIYF.

The gene calls are TRBV5-1 and TRBJ2-7; no clear D. The ends were cut back, 0 bases at V and 1 base at J, with 23 bases in the middle. Germline V gives CDR1 SGHRS, CDR2 YFSETQ. The CDR3 has 19 amino acids. The CDR3 protein is CASSLDRIGSAEASYEQYF. CDR3 sequence (DNA): TGCGCCAGCAGCTTGGATAGGATAGGGTCGGCAGAGGCTTCCTACGAGCAGTACTTC. The whole variable domain, remainder taken from reference TRBV5-1 and TRBJ2-7, is KAGVTQTPRYLIKTRGQQVTLSCSPISGHRSVSWYQQTPGQGLQFLFEYFSETQRNKGNFPGRFSGRQFSNSRSEMNVSTLELGDSALYLCASSLDRIGSAEASYEQYFGPGTRLTVT.